The clone carrying this TCR beta chain has more than one count but fewer than ten. Its target is not known. The data derive from a study of T cells after yellow fever vaccination. Study information: Those fractions that held only low numbers of cells were prepared using the SMART-Seq v4 Ultra Low Input RNA kit.

TCRdb ran MiXCR on the 5' RACE reads and lists one entry per CDR3 protein. Of under 600,000 distinct CDR3 sequences listed, 21% were seen once; the top ten hold less than 20%. The study, taken as a whole, reports: Abundant bulk-derived clonotypes could contaminate FACS-sorted repertoires. Boosting was followed by the reappearance of most primary-vaccination clones (about 96% CD4, around 91% CD8). It was the secondary response that reached its peak faster, day 5 versus 15, but it was weaker.

The V end lost 1 base, the J end lost 5 bases, and 15 bases lay between the germline ends. This CDR3 comprises 15 residues. This chain connects TRBV12-3 or TRBV12-4 to TRBJ2-7; D not certain. This sequence originates from a man aged 18-30 years who received the YFV17D yellow fever vaccine. The sequenced sample was PBMCs, obtained 21 days after the first yellow fever vaccination. CDR3 region: CASSLVGIKWDEQYF. The CDR3 bases are TGTGCCAGCAGTTTAGTGGGGATTAAGTGGGACGAGCAGTACTTC.